A selection of T cell receptor beta chains follows, all from one sample in a study of T cells in Graves' hyperthyroidism and ophthalmopathy. In TCRdb, the multiplex PCR reads were re-called with MiXCR into one record per CDR3 protein. The sample has more than 300,000 distinct CDR3 sequences, about 18% seen once; the top ten hold roughly 35%. The sample taken for sequencing was blood. These receptor sequences come from a woman aged 25 to 39 with Graves' hyperthyroidism that later progressed to Graves' ophthalmopathy. Each CDR3 is given with its conserved first and last residue. Each record gives: J gene, clone size, V gene, D gene, CDR3 protein, CDR3 DNA. D genes are given only for firm matches. Clone size is not always given. Where it is, it says once, few, many or a class for expanded clones.

j_gene: TRBJ2-5; abundance: many; v_gene: TRBV29-1; d_gene: NA; CDR3aa: CSVAENQETQYF; CDR3nt: TGCAGCGTTGCCGAGAACCAAGAGACCCAGTACTTC
j_gene: TRBJ1-3; abundance: many; v_gene: TRBV7-6; d_gene: NA; CDR3aa: CASSLARGLGNTIYF; CDR3nt: TGTGCCAGCAGCTTAGCCAGGGGCCTTGGAAACACCATATATTTT
j_gene: TRBJ1-2; abundance: many; v_gene: TRBV2; d_gene: NA; CDR3aa: CASSWSSYGYTF; CDR3nt: TGTGCCAGCAGTTGGTCCAGCTATGGCTACACCTTC
j_gene: TRBJ1-1; abundance: many; v_gene: TRBV12-3/TRBV12-4; d_gene: NA; CDR3aa: CASSFLDTEAFF; CDR3nt: TGTGCCAGCAGTTTTTTGGACACTGAAGCTTTCTTT
j_gene: TRBJ2-1; abundance: NA; v_gene: TRBV9; d_gene: TRBD2; CDR3aa: CASSPLGRGNEQFF; CDR3nt: TGTGCCAGCAGCCCCCTCGGGCGGGGGAATGAGCAGTTCTTC
j_gene: TRBJ2-1; abundance: few; v_gene: TRBV20-1; d_gene: TRBD2; CDR3aa: CSARGSGSSYNEQFF; CDR3nt: TGCAGTGCTAGAGGTAGCGGGAGCTCCTACAATGAGCAGTTCTTC
j_gene: TRBJ1-5; abundance: many; v_gene: TRBV7-9; d_gene: NA; CDR3aa: CASSPLGQRNQPQHF; CDR3nt: TGTGCCAGCAGCCCCTTGGGACAACGCAATCAGCCCCAGCATTTT
j_gene: TRBJ1-5; abundance: NA; v_gene: TRBV6-1; d_gene: TRBD1; CDR3aa: CASSEATGGLSNQPQHF; CDR3nt: TGTGCCAGCAGTGAAGCGACAGGGGGGCTTAGCAATCAGCCCCAGCATTTT
j_gene: TRBJ1-5; abundance: many; v_gene: TRBV20-1; d_gene: NA; CDR3aa: CSARDHLTGWEDQPQHF; CDR3nt: TGCAGTGCTAGAGATCACTTAACCGGGTGGGAAGATCAGCCCCAGCATTTT
j_gene: TRBJ1-3; abundance: once; v_gene: TRBV10-3; d_gene: NA; CDR3aa: CAIRGSGNTIYF; CDR3nt: TGTGCCATCAGGGGATCTGGAAACACCATATATTTT
j_gene: TRBJ2-3; abundance: many; v_gene: TRBV9; d_gene: TRBD2; CDR3aa: CASSVGGGDTDTQYF; CDR3nt: TGTGCCAGCAGCGTAGGCGGGGGGGACACAGATACGCAGTATTTT
j_gene: TRBJ1-4; abundance: NA; v_gene: TRBV4-1; d_gene: NA; CDR3aa: CASSQESAGRKLFF; CDR3nt: TGCGCCAGCAGCCAAGAGAGTGCAGGACGAAAACTGTTTTTT
j_gene: TRBJ2-5; abundance: NA; v_gene: TRBV9; d_gene: NA; CDR3aa: CASSVGATGAQETQYF; CDR3nt: TGTGCCAGCAGCGTCGGGGCGACGGGGGCACAAGAGACCCAGTACTTC
j_gene: TRBJ2-6; abundance: NA; v_gene: TRBV20-1; d_gene: TRBD1; CDR3aa: CSARDDRGSGANVLTF; CDR3nt: TGCAGTGCTAGAGACGACAGGGGATCTGGGGCCAACGTCCTGACTTTC
j_gene: TRBJ2-7; abundance: many; v_gene: TRBV6-2/TRBV6-3; d_gene: NA; CDR3aa: CASSYSAAKSYEQYF; CDR3nt: TGTGCCAGCAGTTACTCCGCTGCCAAATCCTACGAGCAGTACTTC